Sequencing of this TCR beta chain was carried out in a study of T cell clonality in common variable immunodeficiency. Study-wide points: Shared TCRbeta clones were fewer between CVID subjects than controls. Compared with healthy controls, CVID subjects showed increased TCRbeta clonality, mostly in about a third. Repertoire-complication correlations in CVID were limited by patient heterogeneity.

This clone came up a few times. The antigen is not known. The CDR3 end lies 3 residues beyond the end of the read and is filled in from the germline J gene. Generated by immunoSEQ multiplex PCR, the TCRdb table keeps only in-frame clones and is missing some. The counts give over 45,000 clones, none of them seen only once; 1.8% is held by the top ten. Looked up from germline, CDR1 is SGHRS and CDR2 is YFSETQ. This CDR3 has 15 residues. V shed 3 bases and J 6 bases; nucleotides not matched to a gene: 7. Sequenced sample: peripheral blood mononuclear cells. The J gene is TRBJ2-1, the V gene TRBV5-1, with 9 bases that match TRBD2. This TCR came from a person between 18 and 70 years old in good health. The covered CDR3 bases are TGCGCCAGCAGCTGGGGGCGGGGGGGCATCAATGAG. Its translation: CASSWGRGGINE. The CDR3, in full, reads CASSWGRGGINEQFF. Filled out from reference TRBV5-1 and TRBJ2-1, the complete variable domain reads KAGVTQTPRYLIKTRGQQVTLSCSPISGHRSVSWYQQTPGQGLQFLFEYFSETQRNKGNFPGRFSGRQFSNSRSEMNVSTLELGDSALYLCASSWGRGGINEQFFGPGTRLTVL.